These 11 T cell receptor beta chains were all obtained from the same sample, sequenced in a study of human T cells and chemical hapten exposure. The sample's time point: patch test 2, 6 weeks after DPC sensitization. Treatment described: therapeutic diphenylcyclopropenone sensitization with weekly scalp DPC. TCRdb reanalysed the RACE reads using MiXCR and keeps one entry per CDR3 protein. The data hold more than 60,000 distinct CDR3 sequences, with about a tenth observed a single time. Source: whole blood, taken in connection with sensitization to the hapten diphenylcyclopropenone (DPC). The source of these receptors is a woman in her 50s with alopecia areata. Some clones in this sample may be carry-over from other donors' samples.

This clonotype occurred a few times. The CDR3 here is CATSDLKRSTDTQYF. CDR3 bases: TGTGCCACCAGTGATTTGAAGCGGTCCACAGATACGCAGTATTTT. The chain has TRBV24-1 and TRBJ2-3; D is perhaps TRBD2 (5 bases). The germline V gene encodes CDR1 KGHDR and CDR2 SFDVKD. The CDR3 length is 15 residues. V lost 0 bases to trimming and J lost 2 bases, with 8 bases between them.

The chain couples TRBV2 to TRBJ2-3; TRBD2 might be the D (6 bases). From germline, CDR1 is SNHLY and CDR2 FYNNEI. The CDR3 consists of 11 residues. V dropped 7 bases and J dropped 5 bases, with 7 bases sitting between them. The CDR3 nucleotides are TGTGCCAGCACCGGGAGAGATACGCAGTATTTT. Protein product: CASTGRDTQYF.

This clonotype was counted ten times or more. This chain joins TRBV20-1 and TRBJ2-1; the D is unclear. In germline, CDR1 is DFQATT, CDR2 SNEGSKA (reference sequence). Trimming left V 4 bases short and J 4 bases short, with 11 bases between. The CDR3 length is 13 residues. The CDR3, as DNA: TGCAGTGCTACTCGTCAACTTTACAATGAGCAGTTCTTC. It encodes CSATRQLYNEQFF.

The table lists this clonotype with many counts. This rearrangement joins TRBV6-5 to TRBJ2-1; 12 positions match TRBD2. Germline values: CDR1 MNHEY, CDR2 SVGAGI. The CDR3 runs 14 residues. The trim removed 9 bases at V and 9 bases at J, leaving 9 bases unmatched. This CDR3 is CASGLAGKLGEQFF. The CDR3 region has the DNA TGTGCCAGTGGACTAGCGGGAAAGTTGGGTGAGCAGTTCTTC.

This clonotype was detected ten times or more. The chain employs TRBV2 and TRBJ1-6; TRBD1 aligns across 7 bases. Per germline, CDR1 SNHLY and CDR2 FYNNEI. CDR3 length: 15 residues. The trim removed 5 bases at V and 6 bases at J, leaving 7 bases unmatched. This CDR3 is CASSSPGQINSPLHF. DNA of the CDR3: TGTGCCAGCAGTTCACCGGGACAGATTAATTCACCCCTCCACTTT. Full variable domain (remainder filled in from reference TRBV2 and TRBJ1-6): EPEVTQTPSHQVTQMGQEVILRCVPISNHLYFYWYRQILGQKVEFLVSFYNNEISEKSEIFDDQFSVERPDGSNFTLKIRSTKLEDSAMYFCASSSPGQINSPLHFGNGTRLTVT.

This clonotype was detected many times. This chain joins TRBV7-9 and TRBJ2-6; D unresolved. Trimming left V 1 base short and J 0 bases short, with 13 bases between. Germline V CDR1 and CDR2: SEHNR, FQNEAQ (reference sequence). The CDR3 totals 18 residues. CDR3 sequence: CASSLGAVPLSGANVLTF. CDR3 nucleotides: TGTGCCAGCAGCTTAGGGGCAGTTCCTCTCTCTGGGGCCAACGTCCTGACTTTC.

The chain combines TRBV20-1 with TRBJ1-2, with D unresolved. Trimming pared 5 bases from V and 0 bases from J, leaving 1 base between. This CDR3 has 10 residues. CDR1 is DFQATT and CDR2 is SNEGSKA in the germline V gene (reference sequence). The CDR3 bases are TGCAGTGCTTCTAACTATGGCTACACCTTC. Protein sequence: CSASNYGYTF.

The chain uses TRBV7-2 and TRBJ2-7; D is perhaps TRBD1 (5 bases). This CDR3 region has 12 residues. Germline V gene data show CDR1 as SGHTA and CDR2 as FQGNSA. The V and J ends lost 3 bases and 2 bases respectively, with 5 bases between them. In DNA form, the CDR3 reads TGTGCCAGCAGCTTGACAGCCTACGAGCAGTACTTC. Encoded protein: CASSLTAYEQYF.

This clonotype was detected many times. V usage is TRBV5-1 and J usage is TRBJ1-2; D is possibly TRBD1 (6 bases). The V gene's germline CDR1 is SGHRS and CDR2 YFSETQ. This CDR3 has 14 amino acids. V lost 4 bases to trimming and J lost 5 bases, with 15 bases between them. DNA of the CDR3: TGCGCCAGCAGCCTCCCAGGGGAAGAATATGGCTACACCTTC. This encodes CASSLPGEEYGYTF.

V usage is TRBV11-2 and J usage is TRBJ2-1; 12 bases map to TRBD2. CDR3 size: 16 residues. CDR1 is SGHAT, CDR2 FQNNGV, per germline. The trim removed 3 bases at V and 2 bases at J, leaving 2 bases unmatched. The DNA of the CDR3 is TGTGCCAGCAGCTTCCTAGCGGGAGGGACCTACAATGAGCAGTTCTTC. Its translation: CASSFLAGGTYNEQFF.

The chain links TRBV5-1 to TRBJ2-1; no firm D call. Trimming removed 0 bases at V and 0 bases at J, with 13 bases between. CDR1 and CDR2 from the germline V gene are SGHRS and YFSETQ. This CDR3 has 17 amino acids. The CDR3 DNA is TGCGCCAGCAGCTTGGAGGGCGCACCTTACTCCTACAATGAGCAGTTCTTC. Translated, it gives CASSLEGAPYSYNEQFF.